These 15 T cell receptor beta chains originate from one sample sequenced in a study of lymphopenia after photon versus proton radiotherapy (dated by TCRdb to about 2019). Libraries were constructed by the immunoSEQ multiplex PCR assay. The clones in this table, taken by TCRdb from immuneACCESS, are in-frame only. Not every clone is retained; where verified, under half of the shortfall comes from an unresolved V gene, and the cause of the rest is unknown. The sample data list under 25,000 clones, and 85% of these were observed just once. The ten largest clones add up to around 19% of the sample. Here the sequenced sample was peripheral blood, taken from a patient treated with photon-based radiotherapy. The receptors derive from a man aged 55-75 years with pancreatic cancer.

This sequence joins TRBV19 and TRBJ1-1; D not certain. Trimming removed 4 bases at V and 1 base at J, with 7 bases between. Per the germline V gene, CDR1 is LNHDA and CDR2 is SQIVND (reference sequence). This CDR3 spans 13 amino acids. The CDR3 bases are TGTGCCAGTAGTAAATCTCAGAACACTGAAGCTTTCTTT. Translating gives CASSKSQNTEAFF.

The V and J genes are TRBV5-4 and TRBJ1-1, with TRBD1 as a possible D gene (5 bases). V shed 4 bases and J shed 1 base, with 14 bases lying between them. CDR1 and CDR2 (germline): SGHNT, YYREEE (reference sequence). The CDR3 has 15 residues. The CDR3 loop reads CASSPLRGTNTEAFF. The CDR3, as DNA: TGTGCCAGCAGCCCCTTACGGGGGACGAACACTGAAGCTTTCTTT.

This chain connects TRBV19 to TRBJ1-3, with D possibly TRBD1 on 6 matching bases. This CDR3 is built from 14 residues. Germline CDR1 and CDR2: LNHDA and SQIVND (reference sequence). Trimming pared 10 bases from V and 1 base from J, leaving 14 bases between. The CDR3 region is CATLKDRSGNTIYF. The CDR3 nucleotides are TGTGCCACTCTAAAGGACAGATCTGGAAACACCATATATTTT.

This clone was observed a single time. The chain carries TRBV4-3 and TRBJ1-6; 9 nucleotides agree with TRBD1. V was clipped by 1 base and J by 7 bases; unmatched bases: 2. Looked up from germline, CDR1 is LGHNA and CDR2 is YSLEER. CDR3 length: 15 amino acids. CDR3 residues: CASSQATGGNSPLHF. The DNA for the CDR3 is TGCGCCAGCAGCCAAGCCACAGGGGGCAATTCACCCCTCCACTTT.

The CDR3: CASSYSPVRGTEAFF. CDR3 bases: TGTGCCAGCAGTTACTCGCCGGTGAGAGGCACTGAAGCTTTCTTT. The gene calls are TRBV6-5 and TRBJ1-1; D is uncertain. CDR1 is MNHEY and CDR2 is SVGAGI in the germline V gene. The CDR3 contains 15 residues. V lost 0 bases to trimming and J lost 4 bases, with 12 bases between them.

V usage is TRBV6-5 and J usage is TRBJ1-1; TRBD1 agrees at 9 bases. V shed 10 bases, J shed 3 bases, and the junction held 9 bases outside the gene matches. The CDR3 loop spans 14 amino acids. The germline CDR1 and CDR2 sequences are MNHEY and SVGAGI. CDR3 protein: CATKLQGAYTEAFF. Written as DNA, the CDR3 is TGTGCCACGAAATTACAGGGGGCTTACACTGAAGCTTTCTTT.

CDR3 DNA sequence: TGCGCCAGCAGCTCAACGACAGGGAGCGACATTCAGTACTTC. Its protein is CASSSTTGSDIQYF. The chain carries TRBV5-1 and TRBJ2-4; 7 positions agree with TRBD1. Germline CDR1 SGHRS, CDR2 YFSETQ. The CDR3 runs 14 residues. The junction had 8 bases not matched to a gene; V was cut back by 3 bases and J by 8 bases.

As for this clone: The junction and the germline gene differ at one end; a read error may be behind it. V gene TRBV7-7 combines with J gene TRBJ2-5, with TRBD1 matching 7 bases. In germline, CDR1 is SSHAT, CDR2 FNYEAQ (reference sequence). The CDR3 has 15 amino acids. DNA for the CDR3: TGTGCTAGCAGCCCGGGACAGCGGAACCAAGAGACCCAGTACTTC. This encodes CASSPGQRNQETQYF.

The CDR3 sequence: CASSQSGTGLWNEQFF. CDR3 nucleotides: TGTGCCAGCAGCCAGTCCGGGACAGGTTTGTGGAATGAGCAGTTCTTC. The J gene is TRBJ2-1, the V gene TRBV14; 8 bases line up with TRBD1. CDR1 is SGHDN and CDR2 is FVKESK in the germline V gene. The length of the CDR3 is 16 residues. V trimming: 3 bases; J trimming: 7 bases; junction bases outside the gene matches: 11.

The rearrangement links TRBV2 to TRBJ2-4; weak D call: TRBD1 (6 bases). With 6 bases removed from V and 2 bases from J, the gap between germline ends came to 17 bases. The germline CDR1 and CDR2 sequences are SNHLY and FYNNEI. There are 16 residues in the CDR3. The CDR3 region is CASRMIPTGPKNIQYF. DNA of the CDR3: TGTGCCAGCAGGATGATACCCACAGGGCCCAAAAACATTCAGTACTTC.

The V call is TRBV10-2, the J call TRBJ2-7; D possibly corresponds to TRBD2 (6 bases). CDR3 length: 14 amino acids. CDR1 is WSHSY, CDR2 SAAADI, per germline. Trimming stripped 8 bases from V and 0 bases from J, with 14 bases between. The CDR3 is CASGEAGSSYEQYF. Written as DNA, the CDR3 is TGCGCCAGCGGGGAGGCGGGAAGCTCCTACGAGCAGTACTTC.

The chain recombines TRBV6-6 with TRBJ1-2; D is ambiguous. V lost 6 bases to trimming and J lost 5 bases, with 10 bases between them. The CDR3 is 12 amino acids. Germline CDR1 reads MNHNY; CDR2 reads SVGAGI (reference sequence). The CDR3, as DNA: TGTGCCAGCAGCCGCGCCGGATATGGCTACACCTTC. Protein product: CASSRAGYGYTF.

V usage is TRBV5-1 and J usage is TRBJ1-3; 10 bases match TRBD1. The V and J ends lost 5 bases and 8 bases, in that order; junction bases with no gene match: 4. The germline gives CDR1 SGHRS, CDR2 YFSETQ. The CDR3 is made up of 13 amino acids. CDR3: CASSSGQGDTIYF. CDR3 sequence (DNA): TGCGCCAGCAGTTCTGGACAGGGGGACACCATATATTTT.

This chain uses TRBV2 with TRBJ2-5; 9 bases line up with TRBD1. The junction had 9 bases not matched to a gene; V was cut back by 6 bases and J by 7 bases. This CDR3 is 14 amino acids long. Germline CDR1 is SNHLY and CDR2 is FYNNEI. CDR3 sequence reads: CASRALQGAGTQYF. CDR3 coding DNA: TGTGCCAGCAGGGCCCTACAGGGGGCCGGGACCCAGTACTTC.

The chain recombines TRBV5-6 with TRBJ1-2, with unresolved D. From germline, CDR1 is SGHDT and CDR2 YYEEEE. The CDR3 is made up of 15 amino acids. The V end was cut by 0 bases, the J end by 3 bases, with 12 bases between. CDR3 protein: CASSLGGGEYYGYTF. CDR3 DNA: TGTGCCAGCAGCTTGGGCGGCGGAGAGTACTATGGCTACACCTTC.